Reported below is one TCR beta chain. CDR3 length equals 15 residues. Looked up from germline, CDR1 is MNHEY and CDR2 is SVGAGI. Trimming shortened V by 2 bases and J by 2 bases, and 12 bases separated the two germline ends. The record originates from a study of control samples from healthy donors and cancer patients. Sequenced by immunoSEQ multiplex PCR; TCRdb stores in-frame clones only, minus some. The table lists around 250,000 clones, about 80% of them singletons. The source is a woman aged 55-70 years with lung cancer. Input material: PBMCs. V and J are TRBV6-5 and TRBJ2-5; perhaps TRBD1 as D (6 bases). Here the CDR3 reads CASSYLAGTQETQYF. The CDR3 region has the DNA TGTGCCAGCAGTTACCTGGCAGGGACACAAGAGACCCAGTACTTC.